The sequence of this T cell receptor (beta chain) was determined in a study of T cell repertoires in cytomegalovirus infection. Overall study context: Recently identified HLA-C-restricted CMV epitopes were among the peptides used. Indications came from public TCR beta signatures; they pointed to CMV infection and to a matching HLA type.

In TCRdb, the reads were re-called with MiXCR into one record per CDR3 protein. In the table there are about 770,000 distinct CDR3 sequences, roughly 29% of which are singletons. On this clonotype: Its antigen is not known.

Trimming shortened V by 2 bases and J by 5 bases, and 15 bases separated the two germline ends. The CDR3 contains 15 residues. Germline CDR1 MNHNY, CDR2 SVGAGI (reference sequence). This chain links TRBV6-6 with TRBJ1-1; D ambiguous. This specimen consisted of cultured CD8+ T cells from PBMCs, obtained from culture after CMV antigen stimulation. The sequence came from a human donor in good health (CMV status not recorded). Some clones in this sample may be carry-over from other donors' samples. CDR3 sequence: CASSYIMDRQTEAFF. DNA of the CDR3: TGTGCCAGCAGTTACATCATGGATCGCCAGACTGAAGCTTTCTTT.